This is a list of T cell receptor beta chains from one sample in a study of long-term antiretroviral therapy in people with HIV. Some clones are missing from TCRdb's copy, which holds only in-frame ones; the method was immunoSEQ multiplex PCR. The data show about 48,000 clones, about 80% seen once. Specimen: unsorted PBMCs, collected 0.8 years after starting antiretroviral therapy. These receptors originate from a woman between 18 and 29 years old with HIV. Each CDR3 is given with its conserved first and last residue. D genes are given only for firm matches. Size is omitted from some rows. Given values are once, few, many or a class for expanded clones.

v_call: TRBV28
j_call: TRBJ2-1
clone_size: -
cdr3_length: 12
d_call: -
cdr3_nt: TGTGCCAGCAGTTTAGTGGGGCTCGATAAGTTCTTC
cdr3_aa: CASSLVGLDKFF

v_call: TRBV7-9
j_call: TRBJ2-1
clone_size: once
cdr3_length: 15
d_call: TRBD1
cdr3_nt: TGTGCCAGCAGCTCTGGGGACAGGGTCTACAATGAGCAGTTCTTC
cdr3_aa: CASSSGDRVYNEQFF

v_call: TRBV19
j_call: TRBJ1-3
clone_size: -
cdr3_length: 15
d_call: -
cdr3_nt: TGTGCCAGTAGTCCCCAAGACAGTCCTGGAAACACCATATATTTT
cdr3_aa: CASSPQDSPGNTIYF

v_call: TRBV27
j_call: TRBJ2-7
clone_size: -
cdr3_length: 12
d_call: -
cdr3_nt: TGTGCCAGCAGTCCCCGGGGTAGGGAGCAGTACTTC
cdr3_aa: CASSPRGREQYF

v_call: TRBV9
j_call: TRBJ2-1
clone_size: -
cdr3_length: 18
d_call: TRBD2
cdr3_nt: TGTGCCAGCAGCCCCCGACGGACTAGCGGGTACTCCTACAATGAGCAGTTCTTC
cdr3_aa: CASSPRRTSGYSYNEQFF

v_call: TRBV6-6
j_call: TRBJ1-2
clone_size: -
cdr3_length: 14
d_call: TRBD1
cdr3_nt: TGTGCCAGCAGTTACGACAGGGGGGACTATGGCTACACCTTC
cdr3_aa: CASSYDRGDYGYTF

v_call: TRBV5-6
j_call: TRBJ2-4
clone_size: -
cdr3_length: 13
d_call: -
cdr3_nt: TGTGCCAGCAGCTTGCCAGGGATGTACATTCAGTACTTC
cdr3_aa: CASSLPGMYIQYF

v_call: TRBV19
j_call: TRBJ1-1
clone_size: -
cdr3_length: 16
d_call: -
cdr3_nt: TGTGCCAGTAGAGGGGCCTTCAGGGGCGGCGACACTGAAGCTTTCTTT
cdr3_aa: CASRGAFRGGDTEAFF

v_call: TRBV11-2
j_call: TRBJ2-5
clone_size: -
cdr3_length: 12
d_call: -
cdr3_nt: TGTGCCAGCACCGCCCCCGGGGGGACCCAGTACTTC
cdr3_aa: CASTAPGGTQYF

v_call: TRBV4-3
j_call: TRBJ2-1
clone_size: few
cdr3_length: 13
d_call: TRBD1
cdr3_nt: TGCGCCAGCAGCCACAGACAGGGAGTGGAGCAGTTCTTC
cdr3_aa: CASSHRQGVEQFF

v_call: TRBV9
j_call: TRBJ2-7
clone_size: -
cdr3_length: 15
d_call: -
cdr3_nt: TGTGCCAGCAGCGTAGAAAGCGGGACATCCTACGAGCAGTACTTC
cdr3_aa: CASSVESGTSYEQYF

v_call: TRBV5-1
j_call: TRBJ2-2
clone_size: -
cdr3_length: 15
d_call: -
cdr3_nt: TGCGCCAGCAGCATGGACCCCACGGACACCGGGGAGCTGTTTTTT
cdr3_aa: CASSMDPTDTGELFF

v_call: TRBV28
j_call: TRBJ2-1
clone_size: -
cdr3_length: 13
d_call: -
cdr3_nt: TGTGCCAGCAGTTTAGACCGTGACAATGAGCAGTTCTTC
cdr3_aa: CASSLDRDNEQFF

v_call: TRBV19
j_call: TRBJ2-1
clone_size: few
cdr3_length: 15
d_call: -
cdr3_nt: TGTGCCAGTAGTATAGGAGCGGCCTCCTACAATGAGCAGTTCTTC
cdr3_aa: CASSIGAASYNEQFF

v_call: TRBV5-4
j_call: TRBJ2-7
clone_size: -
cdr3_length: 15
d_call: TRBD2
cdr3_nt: TGTGCCAGCAGCCACTCCGCGGGAGGTTCCTACGAGCAGTACTTC
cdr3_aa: CASSHSAGGSYEQYF

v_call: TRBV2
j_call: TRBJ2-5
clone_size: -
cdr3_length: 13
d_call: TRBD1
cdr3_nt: TGTGCCAAACGGACAGGGGTGGGGGAGACCCAGTACTTC
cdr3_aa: CAKRTGVGETQYF

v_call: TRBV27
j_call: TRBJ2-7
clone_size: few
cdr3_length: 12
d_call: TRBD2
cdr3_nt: TGTGCCAGCAGGGGCGGGGGATACGAGCAGTACTTC
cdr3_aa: CASRGGGYEQYF

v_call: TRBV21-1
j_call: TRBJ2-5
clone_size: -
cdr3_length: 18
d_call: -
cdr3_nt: TGTGCCAGCAGGCTCCAACCTCCGAGGCTAGCGGGAGTAGAGACCCAGTACTTC
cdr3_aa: CASRLQPPRLAGVETQYF

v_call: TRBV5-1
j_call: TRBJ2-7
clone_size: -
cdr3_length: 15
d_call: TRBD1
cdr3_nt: TGCGCCAGCAGCTTGGGGACAGGGGCCGCCTACGAGCAGTACTTC
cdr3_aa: CASSLGTGAAYEQYF

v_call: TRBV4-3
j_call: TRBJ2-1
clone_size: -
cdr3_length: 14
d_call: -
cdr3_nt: TGCGCCAGCAGCCAAGATCTGAGCTACAATGAGCAGTTCTTC
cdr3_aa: CASSQDLSYNEQFF

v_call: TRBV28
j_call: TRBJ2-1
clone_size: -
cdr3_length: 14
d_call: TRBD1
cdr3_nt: TGTGCCAGCATCCCGAGGGACAGCAACAATGAGCAGTTCTTC
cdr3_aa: CASIPRDSNNEQFF

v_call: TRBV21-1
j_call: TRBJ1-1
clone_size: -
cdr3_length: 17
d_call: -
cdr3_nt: TGTGCCAGCACCAAAGACAGGCAACCCATGATGAACACTGAAGCTTTCTTT
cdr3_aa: CASTKDRQPMMNTEAFF

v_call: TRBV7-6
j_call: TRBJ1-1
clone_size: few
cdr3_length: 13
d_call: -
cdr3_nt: TGTGCCAGCAGCCGAGAGGGGTACACTGAAGCTTTCTTT
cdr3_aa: CASSREGYTEAFF

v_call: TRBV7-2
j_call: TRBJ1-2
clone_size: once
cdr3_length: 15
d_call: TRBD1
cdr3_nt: TGTGCCAGCAGCCCGGGACAGGGGGTTTTCTATGGCTACACCTTC
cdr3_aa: CASSPGQGVFYGYTF

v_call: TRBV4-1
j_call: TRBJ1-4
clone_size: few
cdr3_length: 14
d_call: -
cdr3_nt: TGCGCCAGCAGCTGGGGTATAACTAATGAAAAACTGTTTTTT
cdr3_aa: CASSWGITNEKLFF

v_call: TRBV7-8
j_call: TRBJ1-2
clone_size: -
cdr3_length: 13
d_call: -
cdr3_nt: TGTGCCAGCAGCTTAGTAGGGAGCTATGGCTACACCTTC
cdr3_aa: CASSLVGSYGYTF

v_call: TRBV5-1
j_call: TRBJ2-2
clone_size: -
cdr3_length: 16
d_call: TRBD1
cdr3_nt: TGCGCCAGCAGCAAAGGACAGGGAAAGGACACCGGGGAGCTGTTTTTT
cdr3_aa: CASSKGQGKDTGELFF

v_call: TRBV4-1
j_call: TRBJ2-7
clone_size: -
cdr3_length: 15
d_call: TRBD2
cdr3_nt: TGCGCCAGCAGCTTACGACTAGCGGGAGTCCCCGAGCAGTACTTC
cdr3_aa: CASSLRLAGVPEQYF

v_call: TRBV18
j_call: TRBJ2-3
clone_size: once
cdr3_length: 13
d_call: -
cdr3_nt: TGTGCCAGCTCACCACCGGTAACAGATACGCAGTATTTT
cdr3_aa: CASSPPVTDTQYF

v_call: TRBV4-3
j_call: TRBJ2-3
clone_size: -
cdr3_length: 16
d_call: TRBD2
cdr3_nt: TGCGCCAGCAGCCAAGGGCTAGCGGGGAGCGAAAATACGCAGTATTTT
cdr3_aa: CASSQGLAGSENTQYF

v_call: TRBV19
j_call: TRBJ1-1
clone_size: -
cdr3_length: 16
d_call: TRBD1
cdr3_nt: TGTGCCAGTAGTCCGATAATACAGGGGAGGTATACTGAAGCTTTCTTT
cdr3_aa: CASSPIIQGRYTEAFF

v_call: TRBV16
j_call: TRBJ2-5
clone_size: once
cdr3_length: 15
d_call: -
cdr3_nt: TGTGCCAGCAGCCACCCCGGGACTCCCCAAGAGACCCAGTACTTC
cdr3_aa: CASSHPGTPQETQYF

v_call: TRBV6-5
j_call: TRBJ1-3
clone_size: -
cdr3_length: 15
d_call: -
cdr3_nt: TGTGCCAGCAGTTACGTCCGGAGCTCTGGAAACACCATATATTTT
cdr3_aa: CASSYVRSSGNTIYF

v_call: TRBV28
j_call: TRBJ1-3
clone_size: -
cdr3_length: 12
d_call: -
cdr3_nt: TGTGCCAGCAGTATCCTTGGAAACACCATATATTTT
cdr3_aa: CASSILGNTIYF

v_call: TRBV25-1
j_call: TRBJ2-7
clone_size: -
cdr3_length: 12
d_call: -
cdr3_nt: TGTGCCAGCAGTCATAGCGGCTACGAGCAGTACTTC
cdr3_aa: CASSHSGYEQYF

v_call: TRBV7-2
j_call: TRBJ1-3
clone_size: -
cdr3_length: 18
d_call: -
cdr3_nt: TGTGCCAGCAGCCGGCCACCTCGACAGGTTGGGACTGGAAACACCATATATTTT
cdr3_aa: CASSRPPRQVGTGNTIYF

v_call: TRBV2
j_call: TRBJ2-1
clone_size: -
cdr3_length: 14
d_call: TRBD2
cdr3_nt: TGTGCCAGCAGCGGACTAGCTCCAACCAATGAGCAGTTCTTC
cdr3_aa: CASSGLAPTNEQFF

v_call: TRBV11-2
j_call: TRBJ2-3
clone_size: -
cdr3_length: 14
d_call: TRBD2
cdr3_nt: TGTGCCAGCAGCCCCGTCTCGGGGGGAGATACGCAGTATTTT
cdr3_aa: CASSPVSGGDTQYF

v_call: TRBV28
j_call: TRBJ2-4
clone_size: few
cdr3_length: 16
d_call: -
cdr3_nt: TGTGCCAGCAGTTTAGCGGGCGAAGAGGTCAAAAACATTCAGTACTTC
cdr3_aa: CASSLAGEEVKNIQYF

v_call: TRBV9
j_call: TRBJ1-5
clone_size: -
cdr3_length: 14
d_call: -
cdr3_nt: TGTGCCAGCAGCCCAACAGGCGGCAATCAGCCCCAGCATTTT
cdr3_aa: CASSPTGGNQPQHF

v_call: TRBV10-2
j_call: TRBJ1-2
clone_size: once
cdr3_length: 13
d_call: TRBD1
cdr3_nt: TGCGCCAGCAGTGGGGACAGTAACTATGGCTACACCTTC
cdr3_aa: CASSGDSNYGYTF

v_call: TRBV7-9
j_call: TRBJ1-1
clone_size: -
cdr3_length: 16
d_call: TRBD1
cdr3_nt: TGTGCCAGCAGCTTAAAAGGCAGGGGGGTTGGCACTGAAGCTTTCTTT
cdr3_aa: CASSLKGRGVGTEAFF

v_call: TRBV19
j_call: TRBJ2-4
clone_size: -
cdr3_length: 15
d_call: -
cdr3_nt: TGTGCCAGTAGTTGGACAGTCGGGGCCAAAAACATTCAGTACTTC
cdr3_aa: CASSWTVGAKNIQYF

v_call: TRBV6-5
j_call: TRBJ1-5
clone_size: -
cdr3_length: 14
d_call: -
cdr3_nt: TGTGCCAGCAGTCATACGGAGGTCAATCAGCCCCAGCATTTT
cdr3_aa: CASSHTEVNQPQHF

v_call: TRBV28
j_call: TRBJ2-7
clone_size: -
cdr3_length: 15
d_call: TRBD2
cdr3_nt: TGTGCCAGCAGTCCTAGCGGAAGGAGCTCCTACGAGCAGTACTTC
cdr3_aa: CASSPSGRSSYEQYF

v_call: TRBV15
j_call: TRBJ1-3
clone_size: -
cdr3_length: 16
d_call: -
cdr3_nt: TGTGCCACCAGCGCCCGTTTGGGGCGCTCTGGAAACACCATATATTTT
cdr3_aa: CATSARLGRSGNTIYF

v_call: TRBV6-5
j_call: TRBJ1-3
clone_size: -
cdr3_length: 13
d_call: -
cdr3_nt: TGTGCCAGCAGTTACGCGGGAACGGACACCATATATTTT
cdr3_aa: CASSYAGTDTIYF

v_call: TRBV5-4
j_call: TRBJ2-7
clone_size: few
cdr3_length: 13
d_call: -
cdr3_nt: TGTGCCAGCAGTGGACAATTAAGGAACGAGCAGTACTTC
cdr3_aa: CASSGQLRNEQYF

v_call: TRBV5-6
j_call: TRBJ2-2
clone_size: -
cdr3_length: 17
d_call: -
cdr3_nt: TGTGCCAGCAGCTTGCGGGTAGGAGGGCGGGACACCGGGGAGCTGTTTTTT
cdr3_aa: CASSLRVGGRDTGELFF

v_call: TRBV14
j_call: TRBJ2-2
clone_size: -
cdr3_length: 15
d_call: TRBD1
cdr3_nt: TGTGCCAGCAGCCCCGACAGGGGGGCGGCCGGGGAGCTGTTTTTT
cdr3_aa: CASSPDRGAAGELFF

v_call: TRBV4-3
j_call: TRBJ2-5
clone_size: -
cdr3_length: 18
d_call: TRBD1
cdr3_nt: TGCGCCAGCAGCCAACAATTATACGGGACAGGGGTCCAAGAGACCCAGTACTTC
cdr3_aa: CASSQQLYGTGVQETQYF

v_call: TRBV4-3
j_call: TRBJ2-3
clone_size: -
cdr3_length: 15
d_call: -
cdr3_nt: TGCGCCAGCAGCCGCAATGGGAAGGCCGACGATACGCAGTATTTT
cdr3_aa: CASSRNGKADDTQYF

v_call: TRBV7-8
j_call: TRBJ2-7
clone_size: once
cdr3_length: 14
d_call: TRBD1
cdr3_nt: TGTGCCAGCAGCTTCCGGACAGGGGGAGGCGAGCAGTACTTC
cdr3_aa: CASSFRTGGGEQYF

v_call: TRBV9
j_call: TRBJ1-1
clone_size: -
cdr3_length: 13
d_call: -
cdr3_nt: TGTGCCAGCAGCGTAGGTGAGAACACTGAAGCTTTCTTT
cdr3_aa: CASSVGENTEAFF

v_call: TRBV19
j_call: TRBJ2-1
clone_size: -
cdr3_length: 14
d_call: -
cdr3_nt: TGTGCCAGTAGATCGGGTGAGAGCTACAATGAGCAGTTCTTC
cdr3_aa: CASRSGESYNEQFF

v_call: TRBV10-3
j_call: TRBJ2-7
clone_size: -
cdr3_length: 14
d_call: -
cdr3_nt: TGTGCCATCAGTGAGCCCAAGGCCGGTTACGAGCAGTACTTC
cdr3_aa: CAISEPKAGYEQYF

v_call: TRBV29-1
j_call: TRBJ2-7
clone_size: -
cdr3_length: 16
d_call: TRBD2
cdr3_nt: TGCAGCGTTAAACCCCAGCGGGAGGGCCTCTTCCGGGAGCAGTACTTC
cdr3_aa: CSVKPQREGLFREQYF

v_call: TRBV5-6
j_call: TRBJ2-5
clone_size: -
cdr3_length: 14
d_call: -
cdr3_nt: TGTGCCAGCAGCTTGTTAGGGGGGAGGGAGACCCAGTACTTC
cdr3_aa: CASSLLGGRETQYF

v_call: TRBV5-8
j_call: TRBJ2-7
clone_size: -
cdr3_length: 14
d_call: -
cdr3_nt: TGTGCCAGCAGCTTCCAGCCCACCTCGGAACGGCAGTACTTC
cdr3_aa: CASSFQPTSERQYF